This T cell receptor beta chain comes out of a study of blood T cell repertoires in COVID-19. Sequencing used immunoSEQ multiplex PCR; TCRdb keeps in-frame clones, though not all of them. The table has more than 110,000 clones, 70% to 90% seen once. Per the germline V gene, CDR1 is SEHNR and CDR2 is FQNEAQ (reference sequence). The CDR3 totals 16 residues. Losses at the gene ends were 5 bases for V and 6 bases for J; bases not matched to a gene: 15. The sequenced sample consisted of peripheral blood. The chain links TRBV7-9 to TRBJ2-7; the match to TRBD2 covers 8 bases. This receptor was identified in a human donor in a cohort sampled during active COVID-19. In nucleotides, the CDR3 is TGTGCCAGCAGCCCCCACGGGGGCGGGAGGAGTGCCGAGCAGTACTTC. Translated, it gives CASSPHGGGRSAEQYF.